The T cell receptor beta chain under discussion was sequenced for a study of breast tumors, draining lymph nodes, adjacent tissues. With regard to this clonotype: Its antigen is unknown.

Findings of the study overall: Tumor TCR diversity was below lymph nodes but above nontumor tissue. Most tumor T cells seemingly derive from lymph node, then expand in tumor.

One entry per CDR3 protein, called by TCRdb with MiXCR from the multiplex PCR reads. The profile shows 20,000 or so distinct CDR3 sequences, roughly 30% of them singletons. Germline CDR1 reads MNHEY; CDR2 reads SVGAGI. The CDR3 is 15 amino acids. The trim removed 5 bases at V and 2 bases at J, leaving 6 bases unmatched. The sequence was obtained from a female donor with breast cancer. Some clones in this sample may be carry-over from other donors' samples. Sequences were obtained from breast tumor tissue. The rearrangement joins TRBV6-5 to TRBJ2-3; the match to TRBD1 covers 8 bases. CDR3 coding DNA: TGTGCCAGCAGTCTGCAGGGGGCCCACACAGATACGCAGTATTTT. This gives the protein CASSLQGAHTDTQYF.